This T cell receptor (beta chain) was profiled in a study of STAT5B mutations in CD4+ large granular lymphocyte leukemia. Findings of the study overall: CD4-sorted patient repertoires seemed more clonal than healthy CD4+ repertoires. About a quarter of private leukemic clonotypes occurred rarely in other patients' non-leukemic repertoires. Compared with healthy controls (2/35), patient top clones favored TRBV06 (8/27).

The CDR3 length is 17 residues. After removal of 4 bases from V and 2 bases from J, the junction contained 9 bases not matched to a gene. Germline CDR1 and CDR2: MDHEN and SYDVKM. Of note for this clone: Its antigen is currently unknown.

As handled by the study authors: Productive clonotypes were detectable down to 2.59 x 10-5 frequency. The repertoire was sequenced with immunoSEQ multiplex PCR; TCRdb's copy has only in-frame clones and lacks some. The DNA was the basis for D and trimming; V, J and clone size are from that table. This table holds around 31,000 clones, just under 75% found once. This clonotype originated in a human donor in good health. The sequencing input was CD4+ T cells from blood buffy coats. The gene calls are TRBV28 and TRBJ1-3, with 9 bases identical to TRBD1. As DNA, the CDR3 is TGTGCCAGCAGTTCCGGGACAGGGAGGGGAGCTGGAAACACCATATATTTT. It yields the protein CASSSGTGRGAGNTIYF. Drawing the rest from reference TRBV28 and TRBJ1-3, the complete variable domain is DVKVTQSSRYLVKRTGEKVFLECVQDMDHENMFWYRQDPGLGLRLIYFSYDVKMKEKGDIPEGYSVSREKKERFSLILESASTNQTSMYLCASSSGTGRGAGNTIYFGEGSWLTVV.